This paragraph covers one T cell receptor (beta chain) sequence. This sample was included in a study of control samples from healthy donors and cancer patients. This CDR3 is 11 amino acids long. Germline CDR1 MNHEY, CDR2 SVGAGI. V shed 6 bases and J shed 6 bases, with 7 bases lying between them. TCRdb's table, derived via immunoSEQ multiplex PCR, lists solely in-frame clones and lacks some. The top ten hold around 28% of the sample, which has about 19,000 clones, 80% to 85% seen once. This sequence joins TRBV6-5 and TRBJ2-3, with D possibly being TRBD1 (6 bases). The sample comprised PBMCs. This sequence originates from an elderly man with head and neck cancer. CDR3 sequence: CASSQGDTQYF. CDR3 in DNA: TGTGCCAGCAGCCAGGGGGATACGCAGTATTTT.